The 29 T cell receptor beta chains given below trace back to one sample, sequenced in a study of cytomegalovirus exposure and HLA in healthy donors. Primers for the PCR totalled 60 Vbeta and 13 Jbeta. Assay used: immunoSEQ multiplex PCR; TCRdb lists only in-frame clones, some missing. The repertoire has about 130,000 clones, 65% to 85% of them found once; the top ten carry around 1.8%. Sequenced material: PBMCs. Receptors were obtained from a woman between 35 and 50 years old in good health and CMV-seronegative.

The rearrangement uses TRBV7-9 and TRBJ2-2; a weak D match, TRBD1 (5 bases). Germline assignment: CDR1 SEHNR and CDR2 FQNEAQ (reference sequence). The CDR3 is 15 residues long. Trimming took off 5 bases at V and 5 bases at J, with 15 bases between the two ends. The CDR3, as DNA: TGTGCCAGCAGCCCCCCCGACAGTGCTACCGGGGAGCTGTTTTTT. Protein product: CASSPPDSATGELFF.

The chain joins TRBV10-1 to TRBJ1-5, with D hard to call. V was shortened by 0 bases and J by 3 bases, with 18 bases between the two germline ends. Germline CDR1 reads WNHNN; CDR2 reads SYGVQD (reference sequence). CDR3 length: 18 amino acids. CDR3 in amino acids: CASSESTELAGANQPQHF. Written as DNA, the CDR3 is TGCGCCAGCAGTGAGTCGACGGAACTAGCAGGTGCCAATCAGCCCCAGCATTTT.

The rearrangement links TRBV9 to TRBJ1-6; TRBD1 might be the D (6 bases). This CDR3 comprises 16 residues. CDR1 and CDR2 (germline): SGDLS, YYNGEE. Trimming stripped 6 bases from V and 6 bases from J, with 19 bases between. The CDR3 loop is CASNPPTGATNSPLHF. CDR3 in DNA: TGTGCCAGCAACCCCCCGACAGGAGCTACTAATTCACCCCTCCACTTT.

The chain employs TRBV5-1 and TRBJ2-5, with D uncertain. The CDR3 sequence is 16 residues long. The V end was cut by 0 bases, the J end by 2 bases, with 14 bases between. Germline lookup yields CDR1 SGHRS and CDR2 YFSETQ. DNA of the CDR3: TGCGCCAGCAGCTTGGTCGGTGGCGACGGGCAAGAGACCCAGTACTTC. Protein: CASSLVGGDGQETQYF.

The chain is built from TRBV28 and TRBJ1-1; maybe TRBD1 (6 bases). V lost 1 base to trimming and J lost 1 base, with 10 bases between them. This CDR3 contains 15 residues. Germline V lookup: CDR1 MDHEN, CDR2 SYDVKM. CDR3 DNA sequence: TGTGCCAGCAGTTTATTACAGGGACCGAACACTGAAGCTTTCTTT. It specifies CASSLLQGPNTEAFF.

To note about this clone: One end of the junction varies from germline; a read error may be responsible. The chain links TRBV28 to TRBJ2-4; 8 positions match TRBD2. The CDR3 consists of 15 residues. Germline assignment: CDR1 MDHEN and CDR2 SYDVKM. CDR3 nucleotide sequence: TGTGCCAGCCGTCCACCGGGGGGGCTGGAAAACAGTCAGTACTTC. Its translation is CASRPPGGLENSQYF.

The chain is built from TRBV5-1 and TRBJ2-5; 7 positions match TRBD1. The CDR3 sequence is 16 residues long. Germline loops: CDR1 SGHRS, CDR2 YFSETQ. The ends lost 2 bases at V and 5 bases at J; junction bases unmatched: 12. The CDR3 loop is CASSFFPGQTQETQYF. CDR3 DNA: TGCGCCAGCAGCTTTTTCCCGGGACAGACGCAGGAGACCCAGTACTTC.

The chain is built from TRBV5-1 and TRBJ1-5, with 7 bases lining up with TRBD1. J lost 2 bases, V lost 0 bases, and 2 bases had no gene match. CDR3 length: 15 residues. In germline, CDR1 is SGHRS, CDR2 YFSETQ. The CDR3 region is CASSLDTGGNQPQHF. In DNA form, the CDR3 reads TGCGCCAGCAGCTTGGACACAGGGGGCAATCAGCCCCAGCATTTT.

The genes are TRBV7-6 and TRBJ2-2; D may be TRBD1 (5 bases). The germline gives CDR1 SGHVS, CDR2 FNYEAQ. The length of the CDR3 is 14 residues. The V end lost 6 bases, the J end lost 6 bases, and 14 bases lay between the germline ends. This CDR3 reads CASRSRVGAGELFF. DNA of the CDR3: TGTGCCAGCAGATCACGAGTAGGGGCCGGGGAGCTGTTTTTT.

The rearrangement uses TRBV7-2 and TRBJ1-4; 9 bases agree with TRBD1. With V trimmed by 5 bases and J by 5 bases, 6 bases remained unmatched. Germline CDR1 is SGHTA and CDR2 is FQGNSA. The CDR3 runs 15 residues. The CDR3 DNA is TGTGCCAGCAGCCCAACCGGACAGGGGAATGAAAAACTGTTTTTT. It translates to CASSPTGQGNEKLFF.

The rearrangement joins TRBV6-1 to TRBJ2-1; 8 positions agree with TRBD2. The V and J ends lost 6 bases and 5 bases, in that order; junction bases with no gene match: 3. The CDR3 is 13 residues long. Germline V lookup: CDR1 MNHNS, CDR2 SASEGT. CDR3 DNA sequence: TGTGCCAGCAGGGGACTAGGGAACAATGAGCAGTTCTTC. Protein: CASRGLGNNEQFF.

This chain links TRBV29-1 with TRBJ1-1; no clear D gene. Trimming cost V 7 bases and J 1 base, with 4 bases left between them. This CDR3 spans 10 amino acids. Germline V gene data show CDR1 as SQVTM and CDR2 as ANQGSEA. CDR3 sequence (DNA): TGCAGCGGCAGGAACACTGAAGCTTTCTTT. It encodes CSGRNTEAFF.

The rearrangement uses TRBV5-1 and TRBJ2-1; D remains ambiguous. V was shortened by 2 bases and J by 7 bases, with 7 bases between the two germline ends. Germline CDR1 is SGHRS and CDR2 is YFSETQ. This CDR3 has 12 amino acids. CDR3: CASSLTTNEQFF. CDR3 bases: TGCGCCAGCAGCTTAACGACTAATGAGCAGTTCTTC.

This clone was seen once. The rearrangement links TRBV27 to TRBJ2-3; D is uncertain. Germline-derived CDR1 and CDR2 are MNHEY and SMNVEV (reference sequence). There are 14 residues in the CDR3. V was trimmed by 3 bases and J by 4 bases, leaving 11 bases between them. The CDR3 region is CASSLELSADTQYF. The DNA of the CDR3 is TGTGCCAGCAGTTTGGAATTGAGCGCAGATACGCAGTATTTT.

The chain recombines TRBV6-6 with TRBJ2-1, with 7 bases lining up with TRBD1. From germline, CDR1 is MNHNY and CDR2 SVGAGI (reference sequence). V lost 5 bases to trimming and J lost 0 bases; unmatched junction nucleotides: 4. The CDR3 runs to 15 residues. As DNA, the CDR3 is TGTGCCAGCAGTGGGACAGCGAGCTCCTACAATGAGCAGTTCTTC. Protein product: CASSGTASSYNEQFF.

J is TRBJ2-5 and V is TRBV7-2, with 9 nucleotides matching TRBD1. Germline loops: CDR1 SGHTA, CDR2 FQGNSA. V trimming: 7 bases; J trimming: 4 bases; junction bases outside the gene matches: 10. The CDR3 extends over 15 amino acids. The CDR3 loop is CASNPEGQGGETQYF. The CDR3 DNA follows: TGTGCCAGCAACCCCGAGGGACAGGGAGGAGAGACCCAGTACTTC.

CDR3: CASTLRHIKPGREKGTEAFF. The CDR3 DNA reads TGTGCCAGCACCCTTCGGCACATTAAGCCTGGGCGAGAGAAGGGGACTGAAGCTTTCTTT. The gene calls are TRBV27 and TRBJ1-1; tentative D call: TRBD1 (5 bases). The CDR3 sequence is 20 residues long. V lost 7 bases, J lost 5 bases, and 35 bases lay in between. CDR1 is MNHEY, CDR2 SMNVEV, per germline (reference sequence).

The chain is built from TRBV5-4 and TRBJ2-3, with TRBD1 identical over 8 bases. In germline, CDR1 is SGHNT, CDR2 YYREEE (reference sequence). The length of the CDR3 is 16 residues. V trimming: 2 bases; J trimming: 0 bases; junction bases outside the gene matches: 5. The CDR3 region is CASSFGTGRSTDTQYF. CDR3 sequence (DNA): TGTGCCAGCAGCTTTGGGACAGGACGTAGCACAGATACGCAGTATTTT. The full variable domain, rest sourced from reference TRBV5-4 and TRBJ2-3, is ETGVTQSPTHLIKTRGQQVTLRCSSQSGHNTVSWYQQALGQGPQFIFQYYREEENGRGNFPPRFSGLQFPNYSSELNVNALELDDSALYLCASSFGTGRSTDTQYFGPGTRLTVL.

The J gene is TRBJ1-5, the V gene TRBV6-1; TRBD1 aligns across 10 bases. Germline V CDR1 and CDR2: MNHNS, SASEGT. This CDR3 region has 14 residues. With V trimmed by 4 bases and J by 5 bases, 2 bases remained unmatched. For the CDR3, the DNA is TGTGCCAGCAGTGTGACAGGGGGCGATCAGCCCCAGCATTTT. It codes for CASSVTGGDQPQHF.

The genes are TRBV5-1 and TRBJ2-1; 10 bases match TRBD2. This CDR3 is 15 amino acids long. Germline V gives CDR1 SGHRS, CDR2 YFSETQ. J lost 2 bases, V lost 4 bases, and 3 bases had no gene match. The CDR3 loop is CASSISGRTYNEQFF. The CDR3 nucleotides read TGCGCCAGCAGCATTAGCGGGAGGACCTACAATGAGCAGTTCTTC. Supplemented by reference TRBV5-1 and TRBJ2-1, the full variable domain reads KAGVTQTPRYLIKTRGQQVTLSCSPISGHRSVSWYQQTPGQGLQFLFEYFSETQRNKGNFPGRFSGRQFSNSRSEMNVSTLELGDSALYLCASSISGRTYNEQFFGPGTRLTVL.

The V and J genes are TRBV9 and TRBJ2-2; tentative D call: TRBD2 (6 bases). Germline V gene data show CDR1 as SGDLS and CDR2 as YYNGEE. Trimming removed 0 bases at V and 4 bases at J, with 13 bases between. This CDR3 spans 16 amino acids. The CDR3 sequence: CASSVAPGAGTGELFF. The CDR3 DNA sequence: TGTGCCAGCAGCGTAGCTCCGGGAGCCGGCACCGGGGAGCTGTTTTTT. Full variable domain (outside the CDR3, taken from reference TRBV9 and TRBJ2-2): DSGVTQTPKHLITATGQRVTLRCSPRSGDLSVYWYQQSLDQGLQFLIQYYNGEERAKGNILERFSAQQFPDLHSELNLSSLELGDSALYFCASSVAPGAGTGELFFGEGSRLTVL.

For the CDR3, the DNA is TGTGCCAGCAGCATGCCGACAGGGGCCAACACTGAAGCTTTCTTT. This sequence encodes CASSMPTGANTEAFF. The V and J genes are TRBV5-4 and TRBJ1-1; TRBD1 matches at 8 bases. This CDR3 has 15 amino acids. Germline-derived CDR1 and CDR2 are SGHNT and YYREEE (reference sequence). The J segment lost 2 bases and the V segment lost 4 bases, leaving 7 bases of the junction unmatched.

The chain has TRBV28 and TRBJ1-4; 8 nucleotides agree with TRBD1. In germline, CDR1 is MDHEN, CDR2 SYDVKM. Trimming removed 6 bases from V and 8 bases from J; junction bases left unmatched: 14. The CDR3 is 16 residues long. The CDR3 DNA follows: TGTGCCAGCAGGGGGACAGGTGGAGGTGAATGGGAAAAACTGTTTTTT. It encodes CASRGTGGGEWEKLFF.

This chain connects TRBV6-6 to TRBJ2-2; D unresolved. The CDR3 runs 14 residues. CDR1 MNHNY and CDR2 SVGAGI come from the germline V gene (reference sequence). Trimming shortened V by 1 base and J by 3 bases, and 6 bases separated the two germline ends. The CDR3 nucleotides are TGTGCCAGCAGTTACTACCAGTACACCGGGGAGCTGTTTTTT. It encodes CASSYYQYTGELFF.

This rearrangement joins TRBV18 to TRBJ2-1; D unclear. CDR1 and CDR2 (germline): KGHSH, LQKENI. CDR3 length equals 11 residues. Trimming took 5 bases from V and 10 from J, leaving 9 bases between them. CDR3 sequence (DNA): TGTGCCAGCTCATCATTAGAGGAGCAGTTCTTC. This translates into CASSSLEEQFF.

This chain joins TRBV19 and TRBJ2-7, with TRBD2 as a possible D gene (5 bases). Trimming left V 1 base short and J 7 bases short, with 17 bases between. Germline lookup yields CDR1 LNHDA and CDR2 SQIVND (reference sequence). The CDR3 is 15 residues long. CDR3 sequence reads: CASSIGEGRTGEQYF. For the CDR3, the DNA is TGTGCCAGTAGTATAGGAGAAGGTCGTACGGGGGAGCAGTACTTC.

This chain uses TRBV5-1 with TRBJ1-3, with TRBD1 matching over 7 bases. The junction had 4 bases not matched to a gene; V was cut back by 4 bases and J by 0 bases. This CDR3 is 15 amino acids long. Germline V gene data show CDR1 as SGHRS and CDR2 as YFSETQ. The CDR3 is CASSTGQSSGNTIYF. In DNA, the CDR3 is TGCGCCAGCAGCACGGGACAGTCCTCTGGAAACACCATATATTTT.

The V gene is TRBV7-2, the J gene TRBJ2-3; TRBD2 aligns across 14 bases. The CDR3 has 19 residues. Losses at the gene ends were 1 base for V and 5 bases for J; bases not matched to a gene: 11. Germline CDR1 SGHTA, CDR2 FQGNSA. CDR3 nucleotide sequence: TGTGCCAGCAGCTTAGGACTAGCGGGGGGGGGTCTCCGTGGAGATACGCAGTATTTT. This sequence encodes CASSLGLAGGGLRGDTQYF.

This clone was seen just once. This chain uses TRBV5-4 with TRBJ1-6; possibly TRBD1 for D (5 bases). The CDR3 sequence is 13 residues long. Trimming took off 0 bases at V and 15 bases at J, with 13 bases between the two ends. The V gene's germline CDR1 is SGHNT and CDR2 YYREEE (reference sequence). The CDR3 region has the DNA TGTGCCAGCAGCTTGGTAGGGGATCGTCACCTCCACTTT. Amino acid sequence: CASSLVGDRHLHF. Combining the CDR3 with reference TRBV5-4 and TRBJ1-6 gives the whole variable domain ETGVTQSPTHLIKTRGQQVTLRCSSQSGHNTVSWYQQALGQGPQFIFQYYREEENGRGNFPPRFSGLQFPNYSSELNVNALELDDSALYLCASSLVGDRHLHFGNGTRLTVT.